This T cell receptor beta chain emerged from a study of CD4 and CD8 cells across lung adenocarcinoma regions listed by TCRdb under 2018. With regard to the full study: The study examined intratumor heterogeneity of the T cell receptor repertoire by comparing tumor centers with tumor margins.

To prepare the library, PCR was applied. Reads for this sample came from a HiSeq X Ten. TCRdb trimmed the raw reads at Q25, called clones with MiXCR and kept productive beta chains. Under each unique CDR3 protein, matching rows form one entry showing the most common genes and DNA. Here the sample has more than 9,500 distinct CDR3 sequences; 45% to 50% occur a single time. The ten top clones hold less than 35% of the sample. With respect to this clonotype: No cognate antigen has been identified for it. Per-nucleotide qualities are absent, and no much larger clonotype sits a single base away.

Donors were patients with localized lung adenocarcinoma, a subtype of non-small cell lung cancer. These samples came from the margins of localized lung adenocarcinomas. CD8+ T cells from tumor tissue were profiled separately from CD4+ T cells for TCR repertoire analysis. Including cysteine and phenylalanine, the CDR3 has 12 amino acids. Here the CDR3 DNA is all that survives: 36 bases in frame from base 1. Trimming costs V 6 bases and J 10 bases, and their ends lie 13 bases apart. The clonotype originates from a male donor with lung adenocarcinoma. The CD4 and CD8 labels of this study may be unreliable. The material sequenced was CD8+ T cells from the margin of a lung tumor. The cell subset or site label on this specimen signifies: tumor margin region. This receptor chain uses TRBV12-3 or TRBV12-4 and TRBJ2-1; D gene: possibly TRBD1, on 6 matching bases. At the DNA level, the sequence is TGTGCCAGCAGCCGAGGACAGAACGAGCAGTTCTTC. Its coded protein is CASSRGQNEQFF.